The 3 T cell receptor beta chains below come from one sample, sequenced in a study of CD8 T cells in Susac syndrome. Reverse transcription of about 0.5 to 1 ug RNA used random hexamers. MiXCR was run by TCRdb on the immunoSEQ multiplex PCR reads, yielding one entry per CDR3 protein. The table records 100,000 to 150,000 distinct CDR3 sequences, about 94% of them present only once. Source material: CD8+ T cells from PBMCs. The receptors stem from a human donor with Susac syndrome.

Only one count was recorded for this clonotype. The chain has TRBV7-9 and TRBJ2-7; no definite D call. V lost 1 base and J lost 4, with 5 bases in between. Germline V gene sequence: CDR1 SEHNR, CDR2 FQNEAQ (reference sequence). This CDR3 contains 12 residues. The CDR3 loop reads CASSLEQYEQYF. CDR3 coding DNA: TGTGCCAGCAGCTTAGAACAGTACGAGCAGTACTTC.

The chain combines TRBV4-2 with TRBJ2-7; 9 bases map to TRBD2. Germline V lookup: CDR1 LGHNA, CDR2 YNFKEQ. V shed 8 bases, J shed 6 bases, and the junction held 14 bases outside the gene matches. The CDR3 covers 15 residues. The CDR3 loop is CASSTVVAGELEQYF. The CDR3 DNA sequence: TGTGCCAGCTCCACGGTTGTAGCGGGAGAGCTCGAGCAGTACTTC.

The rearrangement joins TRBV12-3 or TRBV12-4 to TRBJ1-5; a possible D gene is TRBD1 (6 bases). The length of the CDR3 is 14 residues. The V and J ends lost 7 bases and 3 bases respectively, with 13 bases between them. CDR3 sequence reads: CASTEGQINQPQHF. CDR3 nucleotide sequence: TGTGCCAGCACCGAAGGACAGATCAATCAGCCCCAGCATTTT.